The 30 T cell receptor beta chains reported below all come from one sample, sequenced in a study of blood T cell repertoires in COVID-19. Measured with immunoSEQ multiplex PCR; TCRdb has only the in-frame clones, and not every one. The data show 50,000 or so clones, just over 85% seen once. What was sequenced was peripheral blood. The receptors originated from a human donor in a cohort sampled during active COVID-19.

V is TRBV5-1 and J is TRBJ1-3; no reliable D call. Germline V CDR1 and CDR2: SGHRS, YFSETQ. Deletions cut 6 bases from V and 2 bases from J, with 9 bases between. The CDR3 has 13 amino acids. CDR3 DNA sequence: TGCGCCAGCAAGAGGGATCCTGGAAACACCATATATTTT. Its protein is CASKRDPGNTIYF. The variable domain in full, completed from reference TRBV5-1 and TRBJ1-3, reads KAGVTQTPRYLIKTRGQQVTLSCSPISGHRSVSWYQQTPGQGLQFLFEYFSETQRNKGNFPGRFSGRQFSNSRSEMNVSTLELGDSALYLCASKRDPGNTIYFGEGSWLTVV.

V is TRBV27 and J is TRBJ2-2; D unresolved. This CDR3 comprises 13 residues. Trimming took 5 bases from V and 6 from J, leaving 10 bases between them. Germline lookup yields CDR1 MNHEY and CDR2 SMNVEV (reference sequence). The DNA for the CDR3 is TGTGCCAGCAGTCCCCACAACGCCGGGGAGCTGTTTTTT. Protein: CASSPHNAGELFF.

The rearrangement uses TRBV11-2 and TRBJ2-2, with 9 bases that match TRBD1. There are 15 residues in the CDR3. Unmatched junction bases numbered 8, after V lost 5 bases and J lost 7 bases. Germline values: CDR1 SGHAT, CDR2 FQNNGV. CDR3 DNA: TGTGCCAGCAGCCCGGGACAGGGAAGACGCGGGGAGCTGTTTTTT. Its protein is CASSPGQGRRGELFF.

The CDR3 here is CASTASGPYEQYF. CDR3 DNA: TGTGCCAGCACGGCTAGCGGGCCCTACGAGCAGTACTTC. The gene calls are TRBV7-9 and TRBJ2-7; 8 bases are a match to TRBD2. With 7 bases clipped from V and 2 bases from J, the junction kept 4 bases outside the gene matches. The V gene's germline CDR1 is SEHNR and CDR2 FQNEAQ (reference sequence). The CDR3 consists of 13 residues.

The rearrangement links TRBV7-8 to TRBJ2-7; 7 nucleotides match TRBD1. This CDR3 has 15 residues. V lost 1 base to trimming and J lost 4 bases; unmatched junction nucleotides: 7. The germline V gene encodes CDR1 SGHVS and CDR2 FQNEAQ. The CDR3 protein is CASSLDRGLLYEQYF. CDR3 nucleotides: TGTGCCAGCAGCTTAGATAGGGGGCTGTTGTACGAGCAGTACTTC.

The chain recombines TRBV18 with TRBJ2-5, with 8 bases lining up with TRBD1. There are 15 residues in the CDR3. The junction had 6 bases not matched to a gene; V was cut back by 2 bases and J by 4 bases. The V gene's germline CDR1 is KGHSH and CDR2 LQKENI. CDR3 loop: CASSPGTGLRETQYF. The CDR3, as DNA: TGTGCCAGCTCACCAGGGACAGGCTTGAGAGAGACCCAGTACTTC.

The chain carries TRBV5-6 and TRBJ2-6; tentatively, D is TRBD1 (6 bases). This CDR3 contains 16 residues. Germline CDR1 is SGHDT and CDR2 is YYEEEE. V was cut by 2 bases and J by 0 bases, with 9 bases left in between. CDR3 amino acids: CASSFTGSSGANVLTF. CDR3 bases: TGTGCCAGCAGCTTCACAGGGAGCTCTGGGGCCAACGTCCTGACTTTC.

In its sample, this clone was seen a few times. The chain employs TRBV27 and TRBJ1-1; D may be TRBD1 (5 bases). The CDR3 extends over 12 amino acids. V lost 1 base to trimming and J lost 8 bases, with 8 bases between them. CDR1 is MNHEY and CDR2 is SMNVEV in the germline V gene (reference sequence). CDR3 DNA sequence: TGTGCCAGCAGTTTATGGAACAGGGAAGCTTTCTTT. Protein product: CASSLWNREAFF.

This chain uses TRBV12-3 or TRBV12-4 with TRBJ2-7; D perhaps matches TRBD2 (5 bases). V was pared by 6 bases and J by 7 bases, with 13 bases between. The CDR3 spans 12 residues. CDR3 DNA: TGTGCCAGCAGCTTGGTTACGGGGGAGCAGTACTTC. This encodes CASSLVTGEQYF.

The chain recombines TRBV19 with TRBJ2-2; D unclear. The CDR3 length is 16 residues. Germline CDR1 reads LNHDA; CDR2 reads SQIVND (reference sequence). Trimming removed 4 bases at V and 6 bases at J, with 18 bases between. CDR3 protein: CASSSNARVLSGELFF. The CDR3 DNA reads as TGTGCCAGTAGTAGCAACGCCCGGGTTCTATCCGGGGAGCTGTTTTTT.

V is TRBV12-3 or TRBV12-4 and J is TRBJ2-7; 7 nucleotides line up with TRBD1. V dropped 5 bases and J dropped 4; count of bases not matched to a gene: 5. The CDR3 spans 13 residues. The CDR3, as DNA: TGTGCCAGCAGTCGGAACAGGGGTTACGAGCAGTACTTC. Its protein product is CASSRNRGYEQYF.

V and J are TRBV2 and TRBJ2-4, with D perhaps TRBD1 (6 bases). Between the trimmed V and J ends, which lost 6 bases and 3 bases, there was a span of 12 bases. This CDR3 has 14 amino acids. CDR1 and CDR2 (germline): SNHLY, FYNNEI. The CDR3 spells CASSQQGGKNIQYF. CDR3 nucleotide sequence: TGTGCCAGCAGCCAACAGGGTGGCAAAAACATTCAGTACTTC.

This clone was recorded only once. The V gene is TRBV5-4, the J gene TRBJ1-4; the D gene is possibly TRBD1 (6 bases). V shed 0 bases and J shed 5 bases, with 20 bases lying between them. CDR1 and CDR2 from the germline V gene are SGHNT and YYREEE (reference sequence). The CDR3 covers 18 residues. The CDR3 sequence is CASSLGVGQRSGNEKLFF. CDR3 in DNA: TGTGCCAGCAGCTTGGGAGTGGGACAAAGAAGTGGAAATGAAAAACTGTTTTTT.

This chain connects TRBV2 to TRBJ1-5; no definite D call. The CDR3 runs to 14 residues. The V and J ends lost 1 base and 4 bases respectively, with 8 bases between them. The germline V gene has CDR1 SNHLY and CDR2 FYNNEI. CDR3 in DNA: TGTGCCAGCAGTGAAGGGAGGAGGAATCAGCCCCAGCATTTT. It translates to CASSEGRRNQPQHF.

The CDR3 region is CASSRTGDHRETQYF. The CDR3 bases are TGTGCCAGCAGCAGGACAGGGGATCATAGGGAGACCCAGTACTTC. The chain recombines TRBV11-1 with TRBJ2-5; 9 bases are shared with TRBD1. The CDR3 has 15 residues. CDR1 is SGHAT, CDR2 FQDESV, per germline (reference sequence). Trimming cost V 5 bases and J 5 bases; bases outside gene matches: 9.

The V gene is TRBV4-1, the J gene TRBJ2-7, with 9 bases identical to TRBD1. This CDR3 contains 15 residues. V lost 1 base, J lost 4 bases, and 5 bases stayed unmatched. Germline-derived CDR1 and CDR2 are MGHRA and YSYEKL. DNA of the CDR3: TGCGCCAGCAGCCAAGCTTTCGGGACAGGGTACGAGCAGTACTTC. As protein: CASSQAFGTGYEQYF.

The gene calls are TRBV4-2 and TRBJ2-7, with 10 bases identical to TRBD1. The CDR3 is 16 residues long. V shed 4 bases and J 3 bases; nucleotides not matched to a gene: 9. Germline assignment: CDR1 LGHNA and CDR2 YNFKEQ. Here the CDR3 reads CASSPRTGGSVYEQYF. The CDR3 nucleotides read TGTGCCAGCAGCCCCCGGACAGGGGGGTCCGTCTACGAGCAGTACTTC.

V and J are TRBV5-1 and TRBJ2-7; 9 bases map to TRBD1. V lost 4 bases, J lost 4 bases, and 9 bases stayed unmatched. This CDR3 has 15 residues. The germline CDR1 and CDR2 sequences are SGHRS and YFSETQ. Here the CDR3 reads CASSLLTGGRYEQYF. In DNA, the CDR3 is TGCGCCAGCAGCCTGTTGACAGGGGGTCGGTACGAGCAGTACTTC.

In this sample, this clone turned up a few times. The chain has TRBV27 and TRBJ2-7; 9 bases are a match to TRBD2. CDR1 MNHEY and CDR2 SMNVEV come from the germline V gene (reference sequence). Germline trimming cut 2 bases from V and 7 bases from J; bases unmatched to any gene: 9. This CDR3 comprises 15 residues. The CDR3 is CASSLRAGGPGEQYF. The CDR3 DNA is TGTGCCAGCAGTTTACGCGCGGGGGGGCCTGGGGAGCAGTACTTC.

This clone showed up just once. The gene calls are TRBV4-1 and TRBJ1-1, with 8 positions matching TRBD1. Germline trimming cut 4 bases from V and 4 bases from J; bases unmatched to any gene: 8. This CDR3 has 15 residues. Per the germline V gene, CDR1 is MGHRA and CDR2 is YSYEKL. The CDR3 reads CASSRNQGAPTEAFF. CDR3 in DNA: TGCGCCAGCAGCCGTAATCAGGGGGCTCCCACTGAAGCTTTCTTT.

J is TRBJ1-2 and V is TRBV12-3 or TRBV12-4; D gene ambiguous. Trimming left V 5 bases short and J 3 bases short, with 10 bases between. This CDR3 is built from 13 residues. The CDR3 loop reads CASSAEAHYGYTF. The CDR3 nucleotides are TGTGCCAGCAGTGCCGAGGCCCACTATGGCTACACCTTC.

In its sample, this clone was seen a few times. The chain couples TRBV5-1 to TRBJ2-3; TRBD1 agrees at 7 bases. CDR3 size: 15 residues. V lost 3 bases and J lost 3; bases outside the gene matches: 7. Per germline, CDR1 SGHRS and CDR2 YFSETQ. DNA of the CDR3: TGCGCCAGCAGCTCGTACCCGGGACAGACAGATACGCAGTATTTT. This gives the protein CASSSYPGQTDTQYF. Filled out from reference TRBV5-1 and TRBJ2-3, the complete variable domain reads KAGVTQTPRYLIKTRGQQVTLSCSPISGHRSVSWYQQTPGQGLQFLFEYFSETQRNKGNFPGRFSGRQFSNSRSEMNVSTLELGDSALYLCASSSYPGQTDTQYFGPGTRLTVL.

The rearrangement joins TRBV5-1 to TRBJ1-2; 7 bases match TRBD1. The V and J ends lost 7 bases and 2 bases, in that order; junction bases with no gene match: 5. The CDR3 is 13 residues long. The germline gives CDR1 SGHRS, CDR2 YFSETQ. CDR3 DNA sequence: TGCGCCAGCTCGGGACAGTTCAACTATGGCTACACCTTC. Protein product: CASSGQFNYGYTF.

The rearrangement links TRBV29-1 to TRBJ1-5, with TRBD1 matching over 9 bases. The CDR3 contains 13 residues. The junction had 6 bases not matched to a gene; V was cut back by 5 bases and J by 7 bases. The germline CDR1 and CDR2 sequences are SQVTM and ANQGSEA. CDR3 residues: CSVKQGAGQPQHF. CDR3 DNA: TGCAGCGTTAAACAGGGGGCGGGACAGCCCCAGCATTTT.

The V gene is TRBV19, the J gene TRBJ1-2; D might be TRBD1 (5 bases). V lost 8 bases to trimming and J lost 3 bases, with 19 bases between them. The CDR3 is made up of 15 amino acids. CDR1 is LNHDA, CDR2 SQIVND, per germline (reference sequence). Here the CDR3 reads CASSHPTQGYYGYTF. CDR3 nucleotide sequence: TGTGCCAGTTCCCACCCTACCCAGGGCTACTATGGCTACACCTTC.

The chain joins TRBV10-2 to TRBJ1-2; D ambiguous. V gave up 2 bases and J gave up 7 bases, with 14 bases separating them. CDR1 is WSHSY, CDR2 SAAADI, per germline. The CDR3 contains 14 residues. The CDR3, as DNA: TGCGCCAGCAGTGAGAGGGAGTTTAAGGTTGGCTACACCTTC. Protein sequence: CASSEREFKVGYTF.

This clone was observed a handful of times. The chain joins TRBV2 to TRBJ1-5; unclear D gene. The V gene's germline CDR1 is SNHLY and CDR2 FYNNEI. This CDR3 spans 14 amino acids. V was trimmed by 4 bases and J by 6 bases, leaving 13 bases between them. CDR3 DNA sequence: TGTGCCAGCAGTGGGACTATGTCTTCTCAGCCCCAGCATTTT. This codes for CASSGTMSSQPQHF.

The chain uses TRBV10-3 and TRBJ2-7; TRBD2 matches at 7 bases. The CDR3 covers 16 residues. Germline trimming cut 10 bases from V and 3 bases from J; bases unmatched to any gene: 18. Germline V gene sequence: CDR1 ENHRY, CDR2 SYGVKD. CDR3 region: CATSSPGTTLFYEQYF. CDR3 nucleotides: TGTGCCACCTCTTCCCCCGGGACTACACTCTTCTACGAGCAGTACTTC.

The chain combines TRBV3-1 (or the pseudogene TRBV3-2) with TRBJ2-7; D is possibly TRBD1 (6 bases). V lost 4 bases and J 2 bases, leaving 15 bases between the germline ends. CDR3 length: 15 amino acids. Germline CDR1 and CDR2: LGHDT and YNNKEL (reference sequence). This chain's CDR3 is CASSPDLGGPYEQYF. The CDR3 nucleotides read TGTGCCAGCAGCCCAGACTTAGGGGGTCCCTACGAGCAGTACTTC.

Only one count was recorded for this clone. The V call is TRBV4-1, the J call TRBJ2-1, with TRBD2 matching over 15 bases. Germline V gene data show CDR1 as MGHRA and CDR2 as YSYEKL. With V trimmed by 2 bases and J by 8 bases, 4 bases remained unmatched. The length of the CDR3 is 16 residues. The CDR3 region has the DNA TGCGCCAGCAGCCAAAGCGGACTAGCGGGAGGGGATGAGCAGTTCTTC. It encodes CASSQSGLAGGDEQFF.